This TCR beta chain was captured by sequencing in a study of T cell repertoires in cytomegalovirus infection. The length of the CDR3 is 14 residues. Germline CDR1 is DFQATT and CDR2 is SNEGSKA (reference sequence). V was shortened by 6 bases and J by 7 bases, with 19 bases between the two germline ends. MiXCR was run by TCRdb on the reads, yielding one entry per CDR3 protein. This table has approximately 500,000 distinct CDR3 sequences, approximately 10% appearing once. Only a few counts were recorded for this clonotype. The sequence was obtained from a human donor in good health (CMV status not recorded). Some clones in this sample may be carry-over from other donors' samples. V gene TRBV20-1 combines with J gene TRBJ1-5; D may be TRBD1 (5 bases). Source material: PBMCs. The DNA of the CDR3 is TGCAGTGCGGATCGTGGGGGAATCGGCCAGCCCCAGCATTTT. This sequence encodes CSADRGGIGQPQHF.